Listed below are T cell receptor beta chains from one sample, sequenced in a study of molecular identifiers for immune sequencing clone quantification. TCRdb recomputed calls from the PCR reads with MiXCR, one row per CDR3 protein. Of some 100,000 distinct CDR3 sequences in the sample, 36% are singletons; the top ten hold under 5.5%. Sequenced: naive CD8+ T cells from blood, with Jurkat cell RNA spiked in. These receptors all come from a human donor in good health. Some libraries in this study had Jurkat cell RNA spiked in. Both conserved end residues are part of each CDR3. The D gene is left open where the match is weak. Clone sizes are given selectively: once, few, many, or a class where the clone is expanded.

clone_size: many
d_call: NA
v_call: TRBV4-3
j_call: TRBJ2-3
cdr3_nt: TGCGCCAGCAGCCAAGTCTATTCACAGGGTACAGATACGCAGTATTTT
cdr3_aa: CASSQVYSQGTDTQYF

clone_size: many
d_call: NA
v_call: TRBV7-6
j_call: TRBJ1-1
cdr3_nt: TGTGCCAGCAGTCAGCTTCTTGGGACTGAAGCTTTCTTT
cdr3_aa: CASSQLLGTEAFF

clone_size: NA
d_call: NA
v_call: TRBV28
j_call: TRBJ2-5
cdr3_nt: TGTGCCAGCAGTTTAACCATCGGGTTACAGGGATCGGACCAAGAGACCCAGTACTTC
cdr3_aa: CASSLTIGLQGSDQETQYF

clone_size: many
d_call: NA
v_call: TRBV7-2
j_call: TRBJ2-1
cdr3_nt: TGTGCCAGCAGCTTCGGGACTCAAAACCGGTTC
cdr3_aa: CASSFGTQNRF

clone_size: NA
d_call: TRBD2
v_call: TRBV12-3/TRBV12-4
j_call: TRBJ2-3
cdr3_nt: TGTGCCAGCAGTTTATTCCCAGCGGGAGCAGATACGCAGTATTTT
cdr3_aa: CASSLFPAGADTQYF

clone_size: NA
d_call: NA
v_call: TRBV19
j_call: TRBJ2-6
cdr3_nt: TGTGCCAGTAGTATCCGACCTTTGGTCATCTCTGGGGCCAACGTCCTGACTTTC
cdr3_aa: CASSIRPLVISGANVLTF

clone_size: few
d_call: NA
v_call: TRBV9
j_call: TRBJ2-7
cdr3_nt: TGTGCCAGCAGCCCGAATGCCTACGAGCAGTACTTC
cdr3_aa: CASSPNAYEQYF

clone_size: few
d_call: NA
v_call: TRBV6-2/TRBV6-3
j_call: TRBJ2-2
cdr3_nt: TGTGCCAGCAGCCCGCGGCAATCGAACACCGGGGAGCTGTTTTTT
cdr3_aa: CASSPRQSNTGELFF

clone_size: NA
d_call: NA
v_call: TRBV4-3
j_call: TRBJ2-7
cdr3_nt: TGCGCCAGCAGCCAAGATCGGGGAAATTGGTACGAGCAGAACTTC
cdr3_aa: CASSQDRGNWYEQNF

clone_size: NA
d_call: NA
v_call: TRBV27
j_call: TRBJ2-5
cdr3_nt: TGTGCCAGCAGTCGGGCATCGTACGAAGAGACCCAGTACTTC
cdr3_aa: CASSRASYEETQYF